This TCR beta chain was obtained from a study of blood T cell repertoires in COVID-19. The overall study: The United States, Italy and Spain supplied acute and convalescent COVID-19 samples. Sources were T cells, B-cell-depleted T cells, or PBMCs; the material itself was cDNA or gDNA.

In the authors' workflow: The authors estimated nucleated cell counts from reference gene primer amplification. Profiling relied on immunoSEQ multiplex PCR, and the TCRdb table lists in-frame clones only, not all of them. V, J and clone size reflect that table, while D and trimming were determined from the DNA. The table shows under 200,000 clones, with under 85% occurring only once. The CDR3 spans 16 residues. V lost 1 base and J lost 2, with 12 bases in between. From germline, CDR1 is SGHRS and CDR2 YFSETQ. Sequenced material: peripheral blood. The rearrangement uses TRBV5-1 and TRBJ1-4; no definite D call. This receptor was taken from a woman aged 80 or older with acute or convalescent COVID-19. CDR3 residues: CASSLQASDTNEKLFF. The CDR3 DNA reads TGCGCCAGCAGCTTGCAGGCGTCAGACACTAATGAAAAACTGTTTTTT.